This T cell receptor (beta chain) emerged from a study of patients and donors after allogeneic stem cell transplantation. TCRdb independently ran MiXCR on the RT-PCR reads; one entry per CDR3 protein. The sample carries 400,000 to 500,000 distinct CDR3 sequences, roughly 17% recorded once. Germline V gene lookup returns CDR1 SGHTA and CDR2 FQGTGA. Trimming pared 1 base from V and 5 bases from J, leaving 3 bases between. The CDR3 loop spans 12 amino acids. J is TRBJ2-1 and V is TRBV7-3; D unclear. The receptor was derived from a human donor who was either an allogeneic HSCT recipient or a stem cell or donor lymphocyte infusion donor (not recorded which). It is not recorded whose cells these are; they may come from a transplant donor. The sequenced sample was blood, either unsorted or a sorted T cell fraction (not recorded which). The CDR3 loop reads CASSLNDNEQFF. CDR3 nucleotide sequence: TGTGCCAGCAGCTTAAATGACAATGAGCAGTTCTTC. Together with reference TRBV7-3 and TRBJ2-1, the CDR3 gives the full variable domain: GAGVSQTPSNKVTEKGKYVELRCDPISGHTALYWYRQSLGQGPEFLIYFQGTGAADDSGLPNDRFFAVRPEGSVSTLKIQRTERGDSAVYLCASSLNDNEQFFGPGTRLTVL.